This TCR beta chain comes out of a study of T-cell reconstitution after alpha-beta-depleted transplantation in children (dated by TCRdb to 2016 to 2018). Concerning the study at large: Using TCR repertoire profiling, the study quantitatively followed how T-cell immune reconstitution unfolded in children after TCRalphabeta/CD19-depleted allogeneic hematopoietic cell transplantation. The investigation overall reported the following: Hyperexpanded clone frequencies declined over subsequent months; after one year, T-cell counts and TCRbeta diversity were mostly attributed to newly produced T cells. Apparently early alphabetaT-cell count recovery about two months after transplant reportedly relied on only several hundred rapidly expanded clones derived from non-depleted graft cells. In some patients, high TCRbeta diversity at day 60 was attributed to recipient T cells and intrathymic progenitors that had survived conditioning.

Per the publication, the treatment or condition label means: allogeneic hematopoietic cell transplantation with graft depleted of TCRalphabeta T cells and CD19 B cells. Transplant recipients were children who received TCRalphabeta/CD19-depleted allogeneic hematopoietic cell grafts. Note on this clonotype: The antigen this receptor binds is unknown. There are no base qualities to consult, and no much larger clone falls within one base.

The method behind the library was PCR. The reads were generated on an Illumina HiSeq 2500. Molecular barcoding was employed in the preparation of TCR libraries, with unique molecular identifiers being used to normalize TCRbeta repertoire quantification. TCRdb reran the public reads through fastp at Q25 and MiXCR, keeping productive beta chains. Rows with one shared CDR3 protein collapse into an entry with the most common genes and DNA. This sample has hundreds of thousands of distinct CDR3 sequences in its table, and 10% of those were observed once. Of the sample, 7.5% is held by the ten largest clones. In the germline V gene, CDR1 corresponds to MDHEN and CDR2 to SYDVKM. V lost 5 bases and J lost 5 bases; the stretch between them is 15 bases long. The CDR3 spans 14 residues, from the cysteine through the phenylalanine. The kept DNA is CDR3 alone, 42 bases in frame from the first base.

Sequences were derived from PBMCs, sampled before TCRalphabeta/CD19-depleted stem cell transplant. This clonotype was sampled from a boy in the first two years of life with acute myeloid leukemia, due to receive a stem cell transplant. The rearranged segments are TRBV28 and TRBJ1-1; the D gene is perhaps TRBD1, on 6 matching bases. The CDR3 region reads CASSPQGWGTEAFF. DNA sequence: TGTGCCAGCAGTCCCCAGGGGTGGGGAACTGAAGCTTTCTTT. Beyond the CDR3, the reference TRBV28 and TRBJ1-1 genes provide the residues; the full variable domain reads: DVKVTQSSRYLVKRTGEKVFLECVQDMDHENMFWYRQDPGLGLRLIYFSYDVKMKEKGDIPEGYSVSREKKERFSLILESASTNQTSMYLCASSPQGWGTEAFFGQGTRLTVV.